This T cell receptor (beta chain) stems from a study of early T cells in non-severe SARS-CoV-2 infection. Study-level information: Unpaired chains resulted from sequencing bulk RNA of unsorted whole blood.

This clonotype has a count of ten or more. cDNA molecules, individually, were tagged with unique molecular identifiers. Each CDR3 protein is one row after TCRdb ran MiXCR on the 5' RACE reads. The sample records approximately 35,000 distinct CDR3 sequences, approximately 5% being singletons. V lost 6 bases, J lost 2 bases, and 6 bases stayed unmatched. CDR3 size: 15 residues. Germline loops: CDR1 SGHTA, CDR2 FQGTGA. This receptor was identified in an adult who was a healthcare worker with PCR-confirmed SARS-CoV-2 infection or an uninfected control (not recorded which). This chain joins TRBV7-3 and TRBJ2-3; TRBD1 matches at 9 bases. The sequenced material came from whole blood. CDR3 nucleotides: TGTGCCAGCAGTCCCCGGACAGGGGTCACAGATACGCAGTATTTT. Protein: CASSPRTGVTDTQYF.